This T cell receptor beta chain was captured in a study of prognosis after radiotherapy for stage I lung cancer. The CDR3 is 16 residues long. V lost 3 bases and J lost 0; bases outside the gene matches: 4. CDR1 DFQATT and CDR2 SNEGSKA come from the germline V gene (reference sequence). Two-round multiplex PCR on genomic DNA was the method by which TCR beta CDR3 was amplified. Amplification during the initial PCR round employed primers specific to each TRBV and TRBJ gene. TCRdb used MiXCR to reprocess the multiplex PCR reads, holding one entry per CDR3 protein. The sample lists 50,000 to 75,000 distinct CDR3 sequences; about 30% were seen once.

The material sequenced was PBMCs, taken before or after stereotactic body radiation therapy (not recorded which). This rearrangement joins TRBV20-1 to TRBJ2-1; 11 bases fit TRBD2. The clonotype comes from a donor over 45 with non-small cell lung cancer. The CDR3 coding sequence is TGCAGTGCTAGTCTAGCGGGGGGAAGCTCCTACAATGAGCAGTTCTTC. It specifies CSASLAGGSSYNEQFF.